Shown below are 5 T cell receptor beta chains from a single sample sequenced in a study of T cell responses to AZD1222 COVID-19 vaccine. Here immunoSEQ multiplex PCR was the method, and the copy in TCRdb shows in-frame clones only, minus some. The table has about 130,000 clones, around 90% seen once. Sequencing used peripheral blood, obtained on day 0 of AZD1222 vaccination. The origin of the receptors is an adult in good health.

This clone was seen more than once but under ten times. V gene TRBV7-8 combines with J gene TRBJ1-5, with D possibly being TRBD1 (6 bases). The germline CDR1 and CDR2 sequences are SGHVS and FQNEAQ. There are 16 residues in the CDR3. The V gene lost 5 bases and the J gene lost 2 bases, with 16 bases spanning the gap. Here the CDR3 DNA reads TGTGCCAGCAGCCCCATGGGGGGCTATGGCAATCAGCCCCAGCATTTT. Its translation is CASSPMGGYGNQPQHF.

The CDR3 is CASRINAQGNYGYTF. CDR3 nucleotides: TGTGCCAGTAGGATAAACGCGCAGGGGAACTATGGCTACACCTTC. The V and J genes are TRBV19 and TRBJ1-2; weak D call: TRBD1 (6 bases). Trimming took off 6 bases at V and 2 bases at J, with 16 bases between the two ends. This CDR3 contains 15 residues. Germline-derived CDR1 and CDR2 are LNHDA and SQIVND (reference sequence).

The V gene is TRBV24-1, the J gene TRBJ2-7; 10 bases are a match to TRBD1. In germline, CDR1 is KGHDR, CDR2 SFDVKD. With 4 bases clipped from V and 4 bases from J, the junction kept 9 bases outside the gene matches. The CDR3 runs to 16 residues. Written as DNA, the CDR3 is TGTGCCACCAGTGACCCAGGGACAGGGGATTCTTACGAGCAGTACTTC. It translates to CATSDPGTGDSYEQYF.

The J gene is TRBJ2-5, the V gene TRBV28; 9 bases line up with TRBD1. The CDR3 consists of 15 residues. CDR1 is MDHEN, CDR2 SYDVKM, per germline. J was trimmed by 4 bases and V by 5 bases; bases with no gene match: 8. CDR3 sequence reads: CASSPDRGTGETQYF. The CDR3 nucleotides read TGTGCCAGCAGTCCAGACAGGGGGACGGGAGAGACCCAGTACTTC.

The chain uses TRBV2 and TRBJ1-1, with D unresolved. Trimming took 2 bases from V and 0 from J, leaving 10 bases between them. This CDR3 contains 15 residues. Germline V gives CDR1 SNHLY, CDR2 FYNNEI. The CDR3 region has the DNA TGTGCCAGCAGTGAAAGGGCAGCCCTGAACACTGAAGCTTTCTTT. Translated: CASSERAALNTEAFF. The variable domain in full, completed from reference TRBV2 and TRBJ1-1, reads EPEVTQTPSHQVTQMGQEVILRCVPISNHLYFYWYRQILGQKVEFLVSFYNNEISEKSEIFDDQFSVERPDGSNFTLKIRSTKLEDSAMYFCASSERAALNTEAFFGQGTRLTVV.